This T cell receptor beta chain originates from a study of T cells after yellow fever vaccination (dated by TCRdb to about 2019). In terms of the full investigation: Libraries from fractions with low cell numbers were prepared with the SMART-Seq v4 Ultra Low Input RNA kit. To follow T-cell clones before and after both primary and booster YFV17D yellow fever vaccination, bulk TCR alpha and beta repertoires underwent longitudinal sequencing. Two healthy male donors, one aged 18 to 30 and one aged 30 to 40 years, were included in the cohort. Blood samples were taken at several timepoints before and after primary and secondary immunization, and bulk PBMC replicates and cell subsets were isolated.

TCR cDNA was synthesized by 5'RACE template switching, through which a universal primer site and unique molecular identifiers were introduced. Priming of cDNA synthesis was performed from both the TCR alpha and TCR beta constant segments. Two PCR steps were used to amplify libraries, with sample barcodes and sequencing adapters being added in the second step. Sequencing of the libraries was done on either Illumina HiSeq 2500 (2x100 bp) or NovaSeq (2x150 bp). In the source study's methods: Reads were demultiplexed and collapsed into UMI consensus sequences with MIGEC, and V(D)J alignment was performed with MiXCR. Using edgeR on replicate PBMC samples, clonotypes were called vaccine-responding if FDR was below 0.01 and the log2 fold change was above 5 up to day 15. Bulk clonotypes were assigned CD4 or CD8 identity according to which sequenced CD4 or CD8 repertoire held them at higher abundance. TCRdb applied fastp at Q25 and MiXCR to the public reads, then kept only in-frame beta chains. All rows with the same CDR3 protein become a single entry with the most common DNA and genes. The V and J calls, along with clone size, are taken from TCRdb and not from the paper's own processing. The sample table holds 300,000 to 450,000 distinct CDR3 sequences, of which around 6.4% were seen once. The ten largest clones capture 14% to 15% of the sample.

The CDR3, from cysteine to phenylalanine, totals 18 residues. Of the read, only the CDR3 DNA is kept; its 54 bases are in frame from base 1. Comments on this clonotype: Its antigen has not been determined. No much larger clonotype is one base removed from it; base qualities were not supplied.

Results and caveats for the whole study, not just this receptor: The secondary T-cell response was found to be weaker but faster than the primary response, with a peak reached on day 5 rather than on day 15. Because the study included only a couple of donors, the extent to which the findings can be generalized is limited. A small share of clonotypes occurred in both CD4 and CD8 compartments, likely arising from convergent recombination. Most clones expanded after primary vaccination (approximately 97% of CD4 and 88% of CD8) were re-detected after the booster, suggesting that broad memory maintenance occurred. FACS-sorted repertoires could contain abundant contaminating clonotypes from the bulk population, so computational filtering was required.

According to the study, the label for this sample's treatment or condition signals: live attenuated yellow fever vaccine strain. At every blood-draw timepoint, two biological replicates of bulk PBMCs were collected. A standard Ficoll-Paque protocol was used to isolate PBMCs from peripheral blood. RNA was extracted with TriZol from bulk PBMCs, CD4 and CD8 fractions, and dextramer-positive and dextramer-negative fractions. This material consisted of PBMCs, taken 5 days after the yellow fever booster vaccination. The chain is encoded by TRBV12-3 or TRBV12-4 joined to TRBJ2-5; TRBD2 aligns with 14 central bases. This receptor was identified in a man in his thirties or forties who received the YFV17D yellow fever vaccine. CDR3 reads: CTCSRLAGGAPVSETQYF. The DNA sequence is as follows: TGTACCTGCAGTCGACTAGCGGGAGGGGCACCTGTTTCAGAGACCCAGTACTTC.